The 18 T cell receptor beta chains in this list originate from one sample, sequenced in a study of cytomegalovirus exposure and HLA in healthy donors (dated by TCRdb to the late 2010s). Library preparation used the immunoSEQ multiplex PCR assay. For the multiplex PCR, a mixture combining 60 forward primers for TCR Vbeta segments and 13 reverse primers for TCR Jbeta segments was used. TCRdb re-hosts the immuneACCESS table, in-frame sequences only. Its copies lack some clones; in the studies checked, an unresolved V gene accounts for under half of them, and the cause for the rest is not known. For this sample there are some 120,000 clones; about 76% appear just once. The ten top clones hold more than 6% of the sample. What was sequenced was PBMCs. The receptor source for this set is a man between 40 and 49 years old in good health and CMV-seropositive.

Comments on this clone: At the DNA level, this CDR3 is encoded by other sequences in the same sample as well. The chain combines TRBV19 with TRBJ2-1; weak D call: TRBD1 (6 bases). In germline, CDR1 is LNHDA, CDR2 SQIVND (reference sequence). V was shortened by 7 bases and J by 0 bases, with 13 bases between the two germline ends. CDR3 length: 15 residues. The CDR3 DNA reads as TGTGCCAGTAAAGTGGACAGAAGCTCCTACAATGAGCAGTTCTTC. Its protein is CASKVDRSSYNEQFF.

The chain joins TRBV5-1 to TRBJ1-1; D call uncertain. Trimming removed 5 bases from V and 0 bases from J, with 11 bases in between. This CDR3 has 14 amino acids. CDR1 and CDR2 from the germline V gene are SGHRS and YFSETQ. The CDR3 is CASRSAAVNTEAFF. CDR3 sequence (DNA): TGCGCCAGCAGATCCGCGGCGGTGAACACTGAAGCTTTCTTT.

This rearrangement joins TRBV7-8 to TRBJ2-7; 7 nucleotides match TRBD1. Germline V gene sequence: CDR1 SGHVS, CDR2 FQNEAQ. The length of the CDR3 is 15 residues. The V segment lost 9 bases and the J segment 2 bases; nucleotides outside the gene matches: 13. The CDR3 DNA follows: TGTGCCAGTATAGGACCGCTCGGGACAGCCTACGAGCAGTACTTC. Its protein is CASIGPLGTAYEQYF.

V gene TRBV10-3 combines with J gene TRBJ1-1, with D maybe TRBD1 (6 bases). CDR3 length: 12 amino acids. The ends were cut back, 10 bases at V and 6 bases at J, with 15 bases in the middle. Germline CDR1 ENHRY, CDR2 SYGVKD. CDR3 region: CATGVLGAEAFF. CDR3 nucleotides: TGTGCCACAGGGGTCTTAGGGGCTGAAGCTTTCTTT.

The V call is TRBV13, the J call TRBJ2-1; TRBD2 aligns across 14 bases. This CDR3 has 20 residues. Per the germline V gene, CDR1 is PRHDT and CDR2 is FYEKMQ (reference sequence). J gave up 4 bases and V 2 bases, and 13 bases lay outside the gene matches. CDR3 coding DNA: TGTGCCAGCAGCTTATATGGAAGGACTAGCGGGAGGAGGTTATACAATGAGCAGTTCTTC. Translation gives CASSLYGRTSGRRLYNEQFF.

This chain uses TRBV9 with TRBJ1-5; a possible D gene is TRBD1 (6 bases). CDR3 length: 16 amino acids. V shed 3 bases and J shed 0 bases, with 13 bases lying between them. Germline values: CDR1 SGDLS, CDR2 YYNGEE. CDR3: CASSAHSGDSNQPQHF. CDR3 nucleotides: TGTGCCAGCAGCGCCCACTCAGGGGATAGCAATCAGCCCCAGCATTTT.

The chain links TRBV10-1 to TRBJ2-3, with 8 bases fitting TRBD2. V gave up 6 bases and J gave up 2 bases; unmatched junction bases: 4. In germline, CDR1 is WNHNN, CDR2 SYGVQD (reference sequence). CDR3 length: 14 residues. CDR3 bases: TGCGCCAGCAGGCCTAGCGGGCCCACAGATACGCAGTATTTT. This gives the protein CASRPSGPTDTQYF.

This chain joins TRBV25-1 and TRBJ1-2, with a tentative D call TRBD1 (5 bases). The CDR3 sequence is 14 residues long. The germline V gene encodes CDR1 MGHDK and CDR2 SYGVNS. Trimming left V 5 bases short and J 3 bases short, with 13 bases between. CDR3 DNA sequence: TGTGCCAGCAGTAGGCTACAGGCAGACTATGGCTACACCTTC. Its protein product is CASSRLQADYGYTF.

This chain links TRBV27 with TRBJ2-7; TRBD1 matches 7 bases. V trimming: 3 bases; J trimming: 4 bases; junction bases outside the gene matches: 3. The CDR3 spans 13 residues. CDR1 is MNHEY, CDR2 SMNVEV, per germline (reference sequence). CDR3 coding DNA: TGTGCCAGCAGTTTCCACAGGGGATACGAGCAGTACTTC. Amino acids: CASSFHRGYEQYF.

V is TRBV7-9 and J is TRBJ1-1; the D gene is possibly TRBD1 (5 bases). The germline V and J ends were trimmed by 2 bases and 4 bases, with 11 bases remaining between them. The CDR3 consists of 14 residues. The germline gives CDR1 SEHNR, CDR2 FQNEAQ (reference sequence). The CDR3 spells CASSLQGTVTEAFF. CDR3 nucleotides: TGTGCCAGCAGCTTACAGGGAACGGTCACTGAAGCTTTCTTT.

This clone was seen just once. The chain combines TRBV7-8 with TRBJ2-1, with D possibly matching TRBD1 (6 bases). The CDR3 has 15 residues. The germline V gene encodes CDR1 SGHVS and CDR2 FQNEAQ. Trimming removed 2 bases at V and 4 bases at J, with 12 bases between. The DNA of the CDR3 is TGTGCCAGCAGCTTAAGAGCAGGGGTTTACAATGAGCAGTTCTTC. Amino acids: CASSLRAGVYNEQFF.

This clone was counted a single time. The chain uses TRBV12-5 and TRBJ2-1; TRBD2 aligns across 8 bases. The CDR3 runs to 18 residues. The J segment lost 3 bases and the V segment lost 3 bases, leaving 13 bases of the junction unmatched. CDR1 and CDR2 (germline): LGHNT, FRNRAP. As DNA, the CDR3 is TGTGCTAGTGGTTTCTTCCCCCACCCGGGGGGGATCTACAATGAGCAGTTCTTC. Encoded protein: CASGFFPHPGGIYNEQFF. The full variable domain, rest sourced from reference TRBV12-5 and TRBJ2-1, is DARVTQTPRHKVTEMGQEVTMRCQPILGHNTVFWYRQTMMQGLELLAYFRNRAPLDDSGMPKDRFSAEMPDATLATLKIQPSEPRDSAVYFCASGFFPHPGGIYNEQFFGPGTRLTVL.

This clone was seen a handful of times. The CDR3 region has the DNA TGTGCCAGCAGTTCTCAGACTAGCCAGCAAGAGACCCAGTACTTC. Protein product: CASSSQTSQQETQYF. The V and J genes are TRBV27 and TRBJ2-5; 7 bases fit TRBD2. V trimming: 4 bases; J trimming: 2 bases; junction bases outside the gene matches: 7. The CDR3 loop spans 15 amino acids. Germline CDR1 reads MNHEY; CDR2 reads SMNVEV (reference sequence).

This clone was found a few times. This chain joins TRBV5-1 and TRBJ1-1; the match to TRBD1 covers 7 bases. CDR1 is SGHRS, CDR2 YFSETQ, per germline. The junction had 5 bases not matched to a gene; V was cut back by 4 bases and J by 5 bases. This CDR3 comprises 13 residues. CDR3 nucleotide sequence: TGCGCCAGCAGCCGACAGGGATTTACTGAAGCTTTCTTT. It yields the protein CASSRQGFTEAFF.

The rearrangement links TRBV27 to TRBJ2-7; unclear D gene. Germline V CDR1 and CDR2: MNHEY, SMNVEV (reference sequence). Between the trimmed V and J ends, which lost 2 bases and 3 bases, there was a span of 8 bases. The CDR3 runs 13 residues. CDR3: CASSLRSFYEQYF. The CDR3, as DNA: TGTGCCAGCAGTTTACGGTCGTTCTACGAGCAGTACTTC.

The V call is TRBV7-8, the J call TRBJ2-1; TRBD2 aligns across 8 bases. Germline V gives CDR1 SGHVS, CDR2 FQNEAQ. The V segment lost 5 bases and the J segment 0 bases; nucleotides outside the gene matches: 6. This CDR3 comprises 16 residues. The CDR3 DNA sequence: TGTGCCAGCAGCCCCCCGAGCGGGAGCTCCTACAATGAGCAGTTCTTC. Its protein is CASSPPSGSSYNEQFF.

The chain employs TRBV5-1 and TRBJ2-2; the match to TRBD1 covers 12 bases. With 5 bases clipped from V and 6 bases from J, the junction kept 5 bases outside the gene matches. Germline CDR1 reads SGHRS; CDR2 reads YFSETQ. This CDR3 contains 15 residues. The CDR3 DNA sequence: TGCGCCAGCAGGTCCGGGACAGGGGGCCCCGGGGAGCTGTTTTTT. It is translated as CASRSGTGGPGELFF.

J is TRBJ1-2 and V is TRBV11-2, with 7 bases lining up with TRBD1. Germline CDR1 reads SGHAT; CDR2 reads FQNNGV. V lost 3 bases and J lost 3; bases outside the gene matches: 4. The CDR3 consists of 14 residues. The CDR3 loop is CASSLGRGDYGYTF. The CDR3, as DNA: TGTGCCAGCAGCTTGGGCAGGGGGGACTATGGCTACACCTTC.